This T cell receptor beta chain was obtained from a study of technical replicates of blood from a handful of donors. Between the trimmed V and J ends, which lost 5 bases and 0 bases, there was a span of 14 bases. This CDR3 spans 17 amino acids. Germline values: CDR1 MRHNA, CDR2 SNTAGT. The method was immunoSEQ multiplex PCR; TCRdb's version includes in-frame clones alone and lacks a portion of them. The top ten hold 0.34% of the sample, which has 75,000 to 90,000 clones, roughly 94% seen once. This clone was detected once. The clonotype was recovered from a human donor in good health. The chain couples TRBV6-4 to TRBJ2-6; D is undetermined. The specimen was T cells isolated from PBMCs. The CDR3 loop reads CASSLTRLISGANVLTF. Written as DNA, the CDR3 is TGTGCCAGCAGTTTAACCCGACTTATCTCTGGGGCCAACGTCCTGACTTTC.